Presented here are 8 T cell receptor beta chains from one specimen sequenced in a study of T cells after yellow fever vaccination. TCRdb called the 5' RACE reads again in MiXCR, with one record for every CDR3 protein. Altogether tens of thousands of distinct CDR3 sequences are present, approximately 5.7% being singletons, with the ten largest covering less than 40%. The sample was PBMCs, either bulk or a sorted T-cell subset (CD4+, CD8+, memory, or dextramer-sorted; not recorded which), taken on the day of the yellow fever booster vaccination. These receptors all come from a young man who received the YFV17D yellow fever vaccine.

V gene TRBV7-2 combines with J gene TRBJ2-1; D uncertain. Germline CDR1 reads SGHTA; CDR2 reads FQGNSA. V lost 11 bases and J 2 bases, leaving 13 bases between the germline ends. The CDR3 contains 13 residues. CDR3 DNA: TGTGCCGGCTTAAGTGGGGCCTACAATGAGCAGTTCTTC. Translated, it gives CAGLSGAYNEQFF.

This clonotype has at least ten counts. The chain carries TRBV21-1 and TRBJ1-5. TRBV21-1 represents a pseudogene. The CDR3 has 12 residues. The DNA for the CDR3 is TGTGCCAGCAGCAAACCTTGGGAAGCCCAGCATTTT. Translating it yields CASSKPWEAQHF.

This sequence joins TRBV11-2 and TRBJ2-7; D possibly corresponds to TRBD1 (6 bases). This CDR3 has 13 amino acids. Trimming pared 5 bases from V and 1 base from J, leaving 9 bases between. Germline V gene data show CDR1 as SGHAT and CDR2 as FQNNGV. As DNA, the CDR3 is TGTGCCAGCAGCACAGGGCCTTCCTACGAGCAGTACTTC. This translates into CASSTGPSYEQYF. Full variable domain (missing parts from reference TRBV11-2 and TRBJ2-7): EAGVAQSPRYKIIEKRQSVAFWCNPISGHATLYWYQQILGQGPKLLIQFQNNGVVDDSQLPKDRFSAERLKGVDSTLKIQPAKLEDSAVYLCASSTGPSYEQYFGPGTRLTVT.

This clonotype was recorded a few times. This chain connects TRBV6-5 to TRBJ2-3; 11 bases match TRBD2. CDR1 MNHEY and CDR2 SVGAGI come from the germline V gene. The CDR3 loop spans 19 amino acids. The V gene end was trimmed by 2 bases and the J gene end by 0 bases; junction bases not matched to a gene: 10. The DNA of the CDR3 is TGTGCCAGCAGTTACCATTATAGCGGGGGGGCCTCTAGCACAGATACGCAGTATTTT. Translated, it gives CASSYHYSGGASSTDTQYF.

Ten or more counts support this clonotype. CDR3 in amino acids: CASSLYGTAYRELFF. The CDR3 nucleotides read TGTGCCAGCAGTTTATATGGGACAGCCTACCGGGAGCTGTTTTTT. This rearrangement joins TRBV27 to TRBJ2-2; 7 positions match TRBD1. The ends lost 1 base at V and 9 bases at J; junction bases unmatched: 8. The germline V gene has CDR1 MNHEY and CDR2 SMNVEV (reference sequence). The CDR3 has 15 residues.

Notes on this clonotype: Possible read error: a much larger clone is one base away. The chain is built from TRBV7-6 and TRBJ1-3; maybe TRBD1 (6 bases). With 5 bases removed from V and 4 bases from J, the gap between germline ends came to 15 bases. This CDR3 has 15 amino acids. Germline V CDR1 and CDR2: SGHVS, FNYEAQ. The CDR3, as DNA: TGTGCCAGCAGCCCACCACCAGGGGCCGGAAACACCATATATTTT. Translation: CASSPPPGAGNTIYF.

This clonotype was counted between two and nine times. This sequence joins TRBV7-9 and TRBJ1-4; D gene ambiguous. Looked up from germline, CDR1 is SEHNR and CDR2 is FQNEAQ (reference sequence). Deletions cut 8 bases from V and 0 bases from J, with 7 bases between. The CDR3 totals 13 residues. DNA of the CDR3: TGTGCCAGCGAAAAAACAACTAATGAAAAACTGTTTTTT. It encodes CASEKTTNEKLFF.

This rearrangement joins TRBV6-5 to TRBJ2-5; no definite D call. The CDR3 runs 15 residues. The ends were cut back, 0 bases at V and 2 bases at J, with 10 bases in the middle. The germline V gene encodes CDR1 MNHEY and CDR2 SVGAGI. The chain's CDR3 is CASSYSPLSQETQYF. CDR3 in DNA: TGTGCCAGCAGTTACTCCCCGTTAAGTCAAGAGACCCAGTACTTC.